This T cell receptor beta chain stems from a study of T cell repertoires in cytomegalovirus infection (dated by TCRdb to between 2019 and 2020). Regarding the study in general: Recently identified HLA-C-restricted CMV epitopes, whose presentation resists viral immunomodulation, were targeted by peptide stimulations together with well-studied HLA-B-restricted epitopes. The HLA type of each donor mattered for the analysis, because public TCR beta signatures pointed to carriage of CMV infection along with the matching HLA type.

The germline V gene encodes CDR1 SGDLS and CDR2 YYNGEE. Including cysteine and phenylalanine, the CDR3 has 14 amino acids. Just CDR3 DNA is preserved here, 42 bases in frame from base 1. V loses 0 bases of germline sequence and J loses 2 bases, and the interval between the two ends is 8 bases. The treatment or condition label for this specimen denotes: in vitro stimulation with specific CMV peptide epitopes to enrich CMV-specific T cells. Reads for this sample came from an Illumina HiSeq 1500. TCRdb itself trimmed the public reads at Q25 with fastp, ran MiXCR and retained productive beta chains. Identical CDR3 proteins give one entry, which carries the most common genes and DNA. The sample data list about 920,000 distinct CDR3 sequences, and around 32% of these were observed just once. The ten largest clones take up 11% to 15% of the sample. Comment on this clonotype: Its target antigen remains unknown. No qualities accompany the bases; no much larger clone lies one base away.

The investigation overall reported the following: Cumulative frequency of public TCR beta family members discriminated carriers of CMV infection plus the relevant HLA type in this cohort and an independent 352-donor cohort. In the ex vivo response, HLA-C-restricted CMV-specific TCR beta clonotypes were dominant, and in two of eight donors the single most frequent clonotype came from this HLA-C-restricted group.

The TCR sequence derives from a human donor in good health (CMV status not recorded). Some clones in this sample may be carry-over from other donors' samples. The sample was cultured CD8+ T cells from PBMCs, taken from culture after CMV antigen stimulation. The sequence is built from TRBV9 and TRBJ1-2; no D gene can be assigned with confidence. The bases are TGTGCCAGCAGCGTAGGACCAGTAAACTATGGCTACACCTTC. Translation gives CASSVGPVNYGYTF.